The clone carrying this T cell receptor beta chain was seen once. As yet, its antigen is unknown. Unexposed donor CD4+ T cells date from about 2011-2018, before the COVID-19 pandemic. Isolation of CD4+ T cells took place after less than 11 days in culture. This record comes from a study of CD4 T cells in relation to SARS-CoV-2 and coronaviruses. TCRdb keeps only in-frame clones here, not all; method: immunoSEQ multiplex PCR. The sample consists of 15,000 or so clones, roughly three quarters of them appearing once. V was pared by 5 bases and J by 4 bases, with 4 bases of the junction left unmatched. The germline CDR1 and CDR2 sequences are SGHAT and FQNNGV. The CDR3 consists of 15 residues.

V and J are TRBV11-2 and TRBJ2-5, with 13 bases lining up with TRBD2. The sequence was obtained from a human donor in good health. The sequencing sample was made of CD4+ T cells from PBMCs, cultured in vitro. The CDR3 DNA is TGTGCCAGCAGCCCGGGGACTAGCGGGACAGAGACCCAGTACTTC. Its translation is CASSPGTSGTETQYF.